The 2 T cell receptor beta chains in this list originate from one sample, sequenced in a study of blood T cell repertoires in COVID-19. The table came from immunoSEQ multiplex PCR; TCRdb's copy has only in-frame clones and leaves some out. The data show about 400,000 clones, about 87% seen once. Sequencing was performed on peripheral blood. All receptors come from a human donor in a cohort sampled during active COVID-19.

The chain joins TRBV10-3 to TRBJ2-3; 12 nucleotides line up with TRBD2. This CDR3 is built from 17 residues. The junction had 14 bases not matched to a gene; V was cut back by 10 bases and J by 3 bases. Germline CDR1 reads ENHRY; CDR2 reads SYGVKD. CDR3 sequence (DNA): TGTGCCAACGCGCCCGGACTAGCGGGACCCTCTACAGATACGCAGTATTTT. This sequence encodes CANAPGLAGPSTDTQYF.

The rearrangement joins TRBV28 to TRBJ2-1; D ambiguous. The V gene's germline CDR1 is MDHEN and CDR2 SYDVKM. This CDR3 is built from 13 residues. Trimming took 4 bases from V and 0 from J, leaving 4 bases between them. CDR3 bases: TGTGCCAGCAGTTCTATCTCCTACAATGAGCAGTTCTTC. Protein product: CASSSISYNEQFF.